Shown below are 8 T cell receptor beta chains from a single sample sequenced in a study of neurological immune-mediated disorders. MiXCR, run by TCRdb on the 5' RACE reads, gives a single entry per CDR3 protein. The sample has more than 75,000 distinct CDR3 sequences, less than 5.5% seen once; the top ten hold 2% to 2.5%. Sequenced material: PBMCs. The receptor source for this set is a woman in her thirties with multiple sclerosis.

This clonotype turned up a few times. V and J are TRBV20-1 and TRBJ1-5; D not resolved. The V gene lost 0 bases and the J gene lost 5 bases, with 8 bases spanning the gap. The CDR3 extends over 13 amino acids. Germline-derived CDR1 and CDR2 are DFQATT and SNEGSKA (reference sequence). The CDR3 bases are TGCAGTGCTAGAGATGCCAGAGATCAGCCCCAGCATTTT. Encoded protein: CSARDARDQPQHF.

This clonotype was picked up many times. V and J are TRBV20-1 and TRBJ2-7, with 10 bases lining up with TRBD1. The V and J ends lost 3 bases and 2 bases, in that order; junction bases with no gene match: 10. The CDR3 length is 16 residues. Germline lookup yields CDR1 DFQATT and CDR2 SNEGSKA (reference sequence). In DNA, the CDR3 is TGCAGTGCTAGTGCTGCCGGGACAGGGGATCCCTACGAGCAGTACTTC. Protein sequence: CSASAAGTGDPYEQYF.

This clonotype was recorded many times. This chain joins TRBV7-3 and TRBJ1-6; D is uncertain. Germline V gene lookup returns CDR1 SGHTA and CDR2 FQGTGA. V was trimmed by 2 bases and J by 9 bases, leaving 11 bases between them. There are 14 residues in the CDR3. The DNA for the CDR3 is TGTGCCAGCAGCTTACAGGAGGGCAGTTCACCCCTCCACTTT. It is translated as CASSLQEGSSPLHF.

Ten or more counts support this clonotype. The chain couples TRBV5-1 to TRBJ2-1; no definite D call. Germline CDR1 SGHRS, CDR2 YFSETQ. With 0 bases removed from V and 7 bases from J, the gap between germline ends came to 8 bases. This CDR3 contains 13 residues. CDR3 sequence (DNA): TGCGCCAGCAGCTTGGGTAGGTCGAATGAGCAGTTCTTC. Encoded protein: CASSLGRSNEQFF.

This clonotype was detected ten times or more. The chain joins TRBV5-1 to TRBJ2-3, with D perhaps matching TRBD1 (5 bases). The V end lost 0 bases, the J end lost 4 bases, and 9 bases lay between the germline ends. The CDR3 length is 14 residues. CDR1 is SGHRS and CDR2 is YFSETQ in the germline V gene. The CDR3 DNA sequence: TGCGCCAGCAGCTTGGAAGGGGTGGCAGATACGCAGTATTTT. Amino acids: CASSLEGVADTQYF.

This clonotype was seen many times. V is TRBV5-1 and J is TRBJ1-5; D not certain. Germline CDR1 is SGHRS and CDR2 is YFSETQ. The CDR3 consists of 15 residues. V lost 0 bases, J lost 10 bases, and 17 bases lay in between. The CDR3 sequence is CASSLDFTPYSPQHF. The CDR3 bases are TGCGCCAGCAGCTTGGATTTCACCCCGTATAGTCCCCAGCATTTT.

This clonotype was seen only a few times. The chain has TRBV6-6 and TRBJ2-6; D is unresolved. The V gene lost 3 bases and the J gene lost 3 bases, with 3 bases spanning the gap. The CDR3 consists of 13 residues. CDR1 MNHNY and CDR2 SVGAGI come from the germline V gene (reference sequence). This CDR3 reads CASSYGGANVLTF. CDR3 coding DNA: TGTGCCAGCAGTTATGGTGGGGCCAACGTCCTGACTTTC.

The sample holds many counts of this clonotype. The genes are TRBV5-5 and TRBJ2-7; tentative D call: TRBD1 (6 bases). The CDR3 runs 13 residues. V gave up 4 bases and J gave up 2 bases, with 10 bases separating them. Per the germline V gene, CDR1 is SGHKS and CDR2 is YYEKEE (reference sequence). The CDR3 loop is CASSGGGTYEQYV. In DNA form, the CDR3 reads TGTGCCAGCAGCGGGGGCGGAACCTACGAGCAGTACGTC.